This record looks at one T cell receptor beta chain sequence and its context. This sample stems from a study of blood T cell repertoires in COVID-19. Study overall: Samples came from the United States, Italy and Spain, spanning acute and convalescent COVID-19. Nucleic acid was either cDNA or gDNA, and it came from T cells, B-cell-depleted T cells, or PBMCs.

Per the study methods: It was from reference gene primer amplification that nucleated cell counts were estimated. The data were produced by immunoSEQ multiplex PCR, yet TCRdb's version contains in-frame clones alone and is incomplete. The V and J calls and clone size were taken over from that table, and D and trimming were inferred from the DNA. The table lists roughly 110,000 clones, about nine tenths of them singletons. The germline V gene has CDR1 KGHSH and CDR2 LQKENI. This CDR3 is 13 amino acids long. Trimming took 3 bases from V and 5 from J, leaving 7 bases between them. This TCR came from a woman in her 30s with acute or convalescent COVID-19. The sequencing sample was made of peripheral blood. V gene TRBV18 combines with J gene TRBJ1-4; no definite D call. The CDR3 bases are TGTGCCAGCTCACCGCGGCTGAATGAAAAACTGTTTTTT. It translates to CASSPRLNEKLFF.